These 3 T cell receptor beta chains share one sample of origin, sequenced in a study of T-cell reconstitution after alpha-beta-depleted transplantation in children. TCRbeta library construction was performed incorporating unique molecular identifiers. TCRdb passed the PCR reads through MiXCR, listing each CDR3 protein once. The table lists around 300,000 distinct CDR3 sequences, around 9.1% of them singletons. The starting material was PBMCs, obtained before TCRalphabeta/CD19-depleted stem cell transplant. Receptors were obtained from a boy under two years old with acute myeloid leukemia, due to receive a stem cell transplant.

The table lists this clonotype with many counts. The rearrangement uses TRBV7-2 and TRBJ1-1; D perhaps matches TRBD1 (6 bases). The CDR3 consists of 14 residues. In germline, CDR1 is SGHTA, CDR2 FQGNSA. Deletions cut 6 bases from V and 1 base from J, with 12 bases between. This chain's CDR3 is CASSWGGRNTEAFF. CDR3 coding DNA: TGTGCCAGCAGTTGGGGGGGCAGGAACACTGAAGCTTTCTTT.

This clonotype has just a few counts. The chain combines TRBV5-1 with TRBJ2-5; D tentatively fits TRBD1 or TRBD2 (5 bases each). V lost 7 bases and J lost 1, with 8 bases in between. Germline V gene data show CDR1 as SGHRS and CDR2 as YFSETQ. The length of the CDR3 is 12 residues. CDR3 nucleotides: TGCGCCAGCGAAGGGACCCAAGAGACCCAGTACTTC. This encodes CASEGTQETQYF.

Details on this clonotype: A read error is possible here, since a much larger clone lies one base away. The chain joins TRBV12-3 or TRBV12-4 to TRBJ2-7; D gene ambiguous. CDR3 size: 12 residues. The CDR3, as DNA: TGTTCCAGCAGTTTTGCCCCTAACGAGCAGTACTTC. This encodes CSSSFAPNEQYF.